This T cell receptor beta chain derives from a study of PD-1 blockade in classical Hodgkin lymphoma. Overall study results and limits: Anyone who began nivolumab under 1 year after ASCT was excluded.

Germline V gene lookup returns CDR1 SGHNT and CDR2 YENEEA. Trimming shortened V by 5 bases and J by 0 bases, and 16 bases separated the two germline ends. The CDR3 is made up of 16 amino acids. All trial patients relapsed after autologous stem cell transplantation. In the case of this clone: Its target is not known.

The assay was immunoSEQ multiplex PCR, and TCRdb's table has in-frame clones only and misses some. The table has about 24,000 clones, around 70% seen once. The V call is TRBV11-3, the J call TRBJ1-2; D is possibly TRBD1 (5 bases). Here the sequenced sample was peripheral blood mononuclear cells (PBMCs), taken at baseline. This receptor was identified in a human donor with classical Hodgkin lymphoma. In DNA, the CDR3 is TGTGCCAGCAGCCCATGGGGGGAAACCCCTAACTATGGCTACACCTTC. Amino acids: CASSPWGETPNYGYTF.